This T cell receptor (beta chain) was recorded in a study of Graves' ophthalmopathy and Graves' hyperthyroidism. Study-level results: With around 69% sensitivity and approximately 73% specificity, the model predicted ophthalmopathy progression. A majority of expanded thyroid clonotypes exceeding 0.001 frequency were likewise present in blood.

Amplified TCR beta CDR3 regions were obtained using RNA transcripts as template. HTBI primers were employed in first-round RT-PCR, then a second-round multiplex PCR followed. TCRdb reprocessed the multiplex PCR reads with MiXCR, giving one entry per CDR3 protein. The repertoire includes about 590,000 distinct CDR3 sequences, 39% of them detected once, and about 4.1% sits in the top ten. The V end was cut by 3 bases, the J end by 14 bases, with 25 bases between. This CDR3 has 14 residues. Germline V gene sequence: CDR1 SQVTM, CDR2 ANQGSEA. Hyperthyroidism patients were newly diagnosed, ill under 2 months, and aged 18 to 65 years. The evidence that diagnosis relied on was clinical symptoms, serum thyroxine, TRAb, thyroid ultrasound and orbital computed tomography. For this clonotype: The antigen remains undetermined.

Sequenced: peripheral blood or thyroid tissue (not recorded which). The chain joins TRBV29-1 to TRBJ1-1; unclear D gene. This receptor was obtained from an adult man with Graves' hyperthyroidism. CDR3 in amino acids: CSVDRLAPYNEQFF. CDR3 nucleotides: TGCAGCGTTGATCGGCTAGCGCCCTACAATGAGCAGTTCTTT.